What follows are 29 T cell receptor beta chains derived from one specimen sequenced in a study of CD8+CD57+ T cells in acquired aplastic anemia. Patients chosen for sequencing had shown CD8+CD57+ cell expansion by flow cytometry. The TCR beta profiling, which covered VDJ combination and CDR3 sequence, was carried out using genomic DNA as the template. A single record per CDR3 protein comes from TCRdb applying MiXCR to the reads. The data show 150,000 or so distinct CDR3 sequences, 40% to 65% seen once. The sequencing input was sorted CD4+, CD8+, or CD8+CD57+ T cells (not recorded which) from PBMCs. Receptor source: a human donor with aplastic anemia.

The CDR3 DNA reads TGCGCCAGCAGCCAATGGCAGCAAGAGACCCAGTACTTC. Residues: CASSQWQQETQYF. The chain uses TRBV4-1 and TRBJ2-5; D is undetermined. Germline lookup yields CDR1 MGHRA and CDR2 YSYEKL. Trimming stripped 2 bases from V and 2 bases from J, with 6 bases between. The CDR3 totals 13 residues.

This clonotype has a single count. V is TRBV10-2 and J is TRBJ1-2, with D maybe TRBD1 (5 bases). This CDR3 is built from 13 residues. The V end was cut by 6 bases, the J end by 5 bases, with 13 bases between. CDR1 WSHSY and CDR2 SAAADI come from the germline V gene. In DNA form, the CDR3 reads TGCGCCAGCAGCCCCGGGACTGAATATGGCTACACCTTC. Protein product: CASSPGTEYGYTF.

The chain recombines TRBV10-3 with TRBJ1-5; 9 bases align to TRBD1. Germline-derived CDR1 and CDR2 are ENHRY and SYGVKD. V trimming: 6 bases; J trimming: 4 bases; junction bases outside the gene matches: 1. The CDR3 is 13 amino acids. CDR3 nucleotides: TGTGCCATCAGGGACAGGGGTAATCAGCCCCAGCATTTT. Protein product: CAIRDRGNQPQHF.

J is TRBJ1-6 and V is TRBV20-1; D gene unclear. Trimming took off 3 bases at V and 10 bases at J, with 7 bases between the two ends. Germline-derived CDR1 and CDR2 are DFQATT and SNEGSKA (reference sequence). There are 11 residues in the CDR3. The CDR3 DNA sequence: TGCAGTGCTAGGATCGACTCACCCCTCCACTTT. Its translation is CSARIDSPLHF.

The chain combines TRBV9 with TRBJ2-2; possibly TRBD1 or TRBD2 for D (5 bases each). From germline, CDR1 is SGDLS and CDR2 YYNGEE. The CDR3 extends over 18 amino acids. Trimming shortened V by 2 bases and J by 3 bases, and 20 bases separated the two germline ends. CDR3 nucleotide sequence: TGTGCCAGCAGCGTGCAGGCTATAGGGACCACTTACACCGGGGAGCTGTTTTTT. Residues: CASSVQAIGTTYTGELFF. Based on the CDR3 plus reference TRBV9 and TRBJ2-2, the full variable domain is DSGVTQTPKHLITATGQRVTLRCSPRSGDLSVYWYQQSLDQGLQFLIQYYNGEERAKGNILERFSAQQFPDLHSELNLSSLELGDSALYFCASSVQAIGTTYTGELFFGEGSRLTVL.

This CDR3 is CASSLGLAGGLSTDTQYF. The CDR3 DNA is TGTGCCAGCAGCTTAGGACTAGCGGGGGGGCTTAGCACAGATACGCAGTATTTT. The chain couples TRBV11-2 to TRBJ2-3, with TRBD2 matching 14 bases. V was clipped by 1 base and J by 0 bases; unmatched bases: 3. Germline V gene lookup returns CDR1 SGHAT and CDR2 FQNNGV. CDR3 size: 18 residues.

The chain has TRBV10-3 and TRBJ2-7; weak D call: TRBD1 (6 bases). CDR1 and CDR2 from the germline V gene are ENHRY and SYGVKD. The CDR3 is made up of 12 amino acids. The CDR3 DNA is TGTGCAGCCTCGGACAGCTCCTACGAGCAGTACTTC. Its translation: CAASDSSYEQYF.

At least ten counts were recorded for this clonotype. This chain uses TRBV2 with TRBJ2-7; a weak D match, TRBD2 (7 bases). This CDR3 is 16 amino acids long. Germline-derived CDR1 and CDR2 are SNHLY and FYNNEI. V lost 1 base and J lost 0, with 13 bases in between. The chain's CDR3 is CASSEEGGGSSYEQYF. The CDR3 nucleotides are TGTGCCAGCAGTGAAGAGGGGGGGGGCTCCTCCTACGAGCAGTACTTC.

This clonotype was counted at least ten times. V usage is TRBV5-1 and J usage is TRBJ2-3, with TRBD2 identical over 12 bases. Germline assignment: CDR1 SGHRS and CDR2 YFSETQ. The ends lost 6 bases at V and 3 bases at J; junction bases unmatched: 5. The CDR3 loop spans 15 amino acids. The CDR3 sequence: CASKLAGGRTDTQYF. CDR3 nucleotides: TGCGCCAGCAAACTAGCGGGGGGACGGACAGATACGCAGTATTTT.

The rearrangement links TRBV9 to TRBJ2-5; D may be TRBD1 or TRBD2 (6 bases each). Trimming removed 3 bases at V and 4 bases at J, with 16 bases between. The CDR3 is 15 amino acids. Germline V CDR1 and CDR2: SGDLS, YYNGEE. CDR3 residues: CASSDRDSRRETQYF. CDR3 sequence (DNA): TGTGCCAGCAGCGACAGGGACTCCCGACGAGAGACCCAGTACTTC.

This chain joins TRBV19 and TRBJ1-1; D is possibly TRBD1 (6 bases). Deletions cut 4 bases from V and 5 bases from J, with 14 bases between. Per the germline V gene, CDR1 is LNHDA and CDR2 is SQIVND (reference sequence). The CDR3 runs to 14 residues. The CDR3 DNA follows: TGTGCCAGTAGTAATACCCGAAGGGGGACTGAAGCTTTCTTT. Translating it yields CASSNTRRGTEAFF.

In regard to this clonotype: At one end, the junction sequence differs from germline, possibly due to a read error. J is TRBJ2-7 and V is TRBV2, with a weak D call TRBD1 (7 bases). CDR1 and CDR2 (germline): SNHLY, FYNNEI. The CDR3 has 13 amino acids. CDR3: CASTAGQLYEQYF. CDR3 bases: TGTGCAAGCACCGCGGGACAGTTGTACGAGCAGTACTTC.

This chain links TRBV5-1 with TRBJ2-3; tentative D call: TRBD1 (6 bases). The CDR3 length is 12 residues. CDR1 and CDR2 from the germline V gene are SGHRS and YFSETQ. V shed 3 bases and J shed 11 bases, with 13 bases lying between them. The CDR3 region is CASSWGTTEQYF. CDR3 DNA: TGCGCCAGCAGCTGGGGGACAACTGAGCAGTATTTT.

This clonotype occurred many times. The gene calls are TRBV29-1 and TRBJ1-2, with 7 bases identical to TRBD1. Germline V gene sequence: CDR1 SQVTM, CDR2 ANQGSEA. Germline trimming cut 4 bases from V and 5 bases from J; bases unmatched to any gene: 10. The CDR3 loop spans 14 amino acids. In nucleotides, the CDR3 is TGCAGCGTTGTTACAGGGGAGGAAATGTATGGCTACACCTTC. It codes for CSVVTGEEMYGYTF.

The rearrangement uses TRBV10-3 and TRBJ1-2; D not certain. The CDR3 has 15 amino acids. V dropped 3 bases and J dropped 2 bases, with 13 bases sitting between them. In germline, CDR1 is ENHRY, CDR2 SYGVKD. The CDR3 spells CAISDETTGNYGYTF. CDR3 coding DNA: TGTGCCATCAGTGATGAGACCACGGGAAACTATGGCTACACCTTC.

V is TRBV19 and J is TRBJ2-6; perhaps TRBD1 as D (7 bases). Deletions cut 4 bases from V and 2 bases from J, with 12 bases between. The CDR3 loop spans 16 amino acids. Germline lookup yields CDR1 LNHDA and CDR2 SQIVND (reference sequence). The CDR3 DNA is TGTGCCAGTAGTAAAGACAGGGAGGCTGGGGCCAACGTCCTGACTTTC. Protein sequence: CASSKDREAGANVLTF.

This clonotype was seen a handful of times. This sequence joins TRBV20-1 and TRBJ2-1; TRBD1 is a possible D gene (6 bases). Germline V lookup: CDR1 DFQATT, CDR2 SNEGSKA (reference sequence). The CDR3 totals 16 residues. V was cut by 0 bases and J by 2 bases, with 14 bases left in between. The CDR3 region has the DNA TGCAGTGCTAGAGACCTGCAGGGGTCACCCTACAATGAGCAGTTCTTC. Its translation: CSARDLQGSPYNEQFF.

The chain recombines TRBV10-2 with TRBJ2-1, with 12 bases matching TRBD2. Unmatched junction bases numbered 1, after V lost 4 bases and J lost 6 bases. The CDR3 spans 14 residues. Germline loops: CDR1 WSHSY, CDR2 SAAADI. This CDR3 is CASSALAGGNEQFF. CDR3 in DNA: TGCGCCAGCAGTGCACTAGCGGGGGGCAATGAGCAGTTCTTC.

This clonotype was detected many times. The chain uses TRBV5-1 and TRBJ1-4; 9 bases match TRBD1. The CDR3 is 16 residues long. Germline CDR1 is SGHRS and CDR2 is YFSETQ. Unmatched junction bases numbered 8, after V lost 0 bases and J lost 8 bases. CDR3: CASSLVETGGGEKLFF. The CDR3 DNA follows: TGCGCCAGCAGCTTGGTGGAGACAGGGGGAGGGGAAAAACTGTTTTTT.

This clonotype was seen just once. The CDR3 loop reads CASSTGGYYEQYF. As DNA, the CDR3 is TGTGCCAGCAGCACCGGGGGGTACTACGAGCAGTACTTC. The V and J genes are TRBV7-9 and TRBJ2-7; 7 nucleotides match TRBD2. CDR3 length: 13 residues. V lost 5 bases and J lost 3; bases outside the gene matches: 4. Per germline, CDR1 SEHNR and CDR2 FQNEAQ (reference sequence). Filled out from reference TRBV7-9 and TRBJ2-7, the complete variable domain reads DTGVSQNPRHKITKRGQNVTFRCDPISEHNRLYWYRQTLGQGPEFLTYFQNEAQLEKSRLLSDRFSAERPKGSFSTLEIQRTEQGDSAMYLCASSTGGYYEQYFGPGTRLTVT.

In this sample, this clonotype turned up a few times. The chain recombines TRBV5-6 with TRBJ2-3, with TRBD2 matching 8 bases. Trimming at V came to 4 bases and at J to 2 bases, leaving 15 bases not matched to a gene. The V gene's germline CDR1 is SGHDT and CDR2 YYEEEE. This CDR3 is built from 18 residues. The CDR3 bases are TGTGCCAGCAGCCCCTTACACCTTAGCGGGGAGGACACAGATACGCAGTATTTT. This translates into CASSPLHLSGEDTDTQYF.

This clonotype came up a few times. The chain is built from TRBV10-3 and TRBJ1-1; no reliable D call. Germline CDR1 is ENHRY and CDR2 is SYGVKD. The CDR3 is 14 residues long. V lost 0 bases to trimming and J lost 0 bases, with 5 bases between them. The CDR3 coding sequence is TGTGCCATCAGTGAGTCCAGAGTGAACACTGAAGCTTTCTTT. Its translation is CAISESRVNTEAFF.

Here the CDR3 reads CAISESTGSWETQYF. The CDR3 DNA sequence: TGTGCCATCAGTGAGTCTACAGGGAGTTGGGAGACCCAGTACTTC. J is TRBJ2-5 and V is TRBV10-3, with a possible D match to TRBD1 (6 bases). The CDR3 extends over 15 amino acids. The germline V gene encodes CDR1 ENHRY and CDR2 SYGVKD. V dropped 0 bases and J dropped 5 bases, with 13 bases sitting between them.

This clonotype was picked up many times. The chain joins TRBV6-5 to TRBJ1-2, with 7 bases that match TRBD1. Per the germline V gene, CDR1 is MNHEY and CDR2 is SVGAGI. The CDR3 covers 14 residues. Germline trimming cut 4 bases from V and 6 bases from J; bases unmatched to any gene: 8. The chain's CDR3 is CASSWEGAADGYTF. Written as DNA, the CDR3 is TGTGCCAGCAGTTGGGAGGGGGCGGCGGATGGCTACACCTTC.

The V and J genes are TRBV5-1 and TRBJ2-7; D not certain. The CDR3 is 13 amino acids. Trimming took off 4 bases at V and 3 bases at J, with 11 bases between the two ends. The germline gives CDR1 SGHRS, CDR2 YFSETQ. Written as DNA, the CDR3 is TGCGCCAGCAGCCCGACCTTCGGCTACGAGCAGTACTTC. Translating gives CASSPTFGYEQYF.

DNA for the CDR3: TGTGCCAGTAGTACCAGCGGGGGCGGGAAGACCCAGTACTTC. This codes for CASSTSGGGKTQYF. V is TRBV19 and J is TRBJ2-5, with 8 bases fitting TRBD2. The CDR3 covers 14 residues. Germline CDR1 and CDR2: LNHDA and SQIVND (reference sequence). V shed 4 bases, J shed 6 bases, and the junction held 7 bases outside the gene matches.

This clonotype was seen many times. The chain is built from TRBV4-2 and TRBJ2-7; D perhaps matches TRBD2 (6 bases). The V and J ends lost 4 bases and 2 bases respectively, with 12 bases between them. The length of the CDR3 is 14 residues. Germline V gene sequence: CDR1 LGHNA, CDR2 YNFKEQ. The CDR3 sequence: CASSPSGGTYEQYF. DNA of the CDR3: TGTGCCAGCAGCCCCTCTGGGGGGACCTACGAGCAGTACTTC.

This clonotype has at least ten counts. This chain connects TRBV5-5 to TRBJ2-7; D is possibly TRBD1 (5 bases). This CDR3 region has 14 residues. Germline-derived CDR1 and CDR2 are SGHKS and YYEKEE (reference sequence). The germline V and J ends were trimmed by 4 bases and 6 bases, with 17 bases remaining between them. CDR3 nucleotide sequence: TGTGCCAGCAGCCTATTTGGGGCTACCTTCGAGCAGTACTTC. It is translated as CASSLFGATFEQYF.

This clonotype has just a few counts. The chain carries TRBV10-3 and TRBJ2-5; 13 nucleotides match TRBD2. The CDR3 runs 15 residues. Losses at the gene ends were 3 bases for V and 3 bases for J; bases not matched to a gene: 1. Germline V lookup: CDR1 ENHRY, CDR2 SYGVKD. The CDR3 DNA sequence: TGTGCCATCAGTGAACTAGCGGGAGGGAAAGAGACCCAGTACTTC. This codes for CAISELAGGKETQYF.